This TCR beta chain derives from a study of shared clonotypes between healthy human individuals. General study findings and limits: Sequencing depth was expected to influence donor clonotype sharing. Generation of non-shared clonotypes was less probable than generation of clonotypes shared by all four donors. Memory subsets had estimated richness that was generally smaller than that of naive subsets.

This CDR3 region has 15 residues. Germline-derived CDR1 and CDR2 are SGHRS and YFSETQ. The V end was cut by 0 bases, the J end by 1 base, with 10 bases between. TCRdb keeps only in-frame clones here, not all; method: immunoSEQ multiplex PCR. The sample carries around 2.3 million clones, 90% to 97% recorded once. In the case of this clone: The target antigen is unknown.

The chain couples TRBV5-1 to TRBJ1-1; D is unresolved. This receptor was taken from a young man in good health. The sample consisted of naive CD4+ T cells sorted from blood. Subset: CD45RA+ positively selected. In nucleotides, the CDR3 is TGCGCCAGCAGCTTGGGAGTGTTTGGGAACACTGAAGCTTTCTTT. It translates to CASSLGVFGNTEAFF.